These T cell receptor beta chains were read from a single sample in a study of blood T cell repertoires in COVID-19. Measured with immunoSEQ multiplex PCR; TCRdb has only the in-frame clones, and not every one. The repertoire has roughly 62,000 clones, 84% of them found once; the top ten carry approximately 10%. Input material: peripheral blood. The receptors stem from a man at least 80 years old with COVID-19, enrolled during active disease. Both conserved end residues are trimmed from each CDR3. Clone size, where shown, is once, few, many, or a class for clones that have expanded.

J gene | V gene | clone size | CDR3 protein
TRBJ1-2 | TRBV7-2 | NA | AIDRGARYT
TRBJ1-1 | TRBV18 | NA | ASSPPGGGNTEAF
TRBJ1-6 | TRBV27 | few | ASSFGGQADYNSPLH
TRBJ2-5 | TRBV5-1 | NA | ASSPGLAVQETQY
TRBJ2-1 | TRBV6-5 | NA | ASSSRAWYNEQF
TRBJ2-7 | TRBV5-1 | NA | ASSLRGQGTYEQY
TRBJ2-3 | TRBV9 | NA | ASSTTPTSGVGSSTDTQY
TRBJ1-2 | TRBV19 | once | ASSVGTGDGYT
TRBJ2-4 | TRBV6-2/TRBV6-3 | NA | ASSYLVEKREGAKNIQY
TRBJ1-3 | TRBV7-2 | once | ASSLANVRSGNTIY
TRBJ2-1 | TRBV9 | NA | ASSPVGTGYNEQF
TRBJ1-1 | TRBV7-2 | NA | ASSFGQGRPNTEAF
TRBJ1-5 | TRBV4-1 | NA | ASSQDGGGRPNQPQH